This record concerns one TCR beta chain sequence. TCRdb fed the 5' RACE reads into MiXCR, producing one record per CDR3 protein. The table includes roughly 310,000 distinct CDR3 sequences, roughly 8.7% detected once. This sample was taken from a study of T cells after yellow fever vaccination. With 4 bases removed from V and 1 base from J, the gap between germline ends came to 10 bases. CDR1 is KGHSH and CDR2 is LQKENI in the germline V gene. This CDR3 is 14 amino acids long. The clonotype was recovered from a man in his late teens or twenties who received the YFV17D yellow fever vaccine. The material was PBMCs, obtained on the day of the first yellow fever vaccination. The chain combines TRBV18 with TRBJ2-5; the D call may be TRBD1 or TRBD2 (6 bases each). CDR3 in DNA: TGTGCCAGCTCACAGAGGGGGGTCCAAGAGACCCAGTACTTC. This gives the protein CASSQRGVQETQYF.